This T cell receptor (beta chain) came from a study of T cells in Graves' hyperthyroidism and ophthalmopathy. Across the study: The blood sample was taken at first diagnosis, before treatment began.

Germline loops: CDR1 DFQATT, CDR2 SNEGSKA (reference sequence). The CDR3 has 11 amino acids. Trimming stripped 1 base from V and 5 bases from J, with 3 bases between. Aged 18 to 65, the patients had hyperthyroidism that was newly diagnosed and had lasted under 2 months. Using about 10 ml of fresh peripheral blood, PBMCs were prepared. Amplification yielded TCR beta CDR3 regions, with RNA transcripts as the source. During a first-round RT-PCR of the TCR CDR3, the HTBI primer set was used. TCRdb reprocessed the multiplex PCR reads with MiXCR, giving one entry per CDR3 protein. The sample holds approximately 720,000 distinct CDR3 sequences, about 19% seen once. This clonotype was seen many times.

This receptor was identified in a woman in her forties or fifties with Graves' hyperthyroidism that later progressed to Graves' ophthalmopathy. The chain has TRBV20-1 and TRBJ1-5; D is ambiguous. The sequenced material came from blood. The CDR3 DNA sequence: TGCAGTGCTAGAGGGGATCAGCCCCAGCATTTT. It encodes CSARGDQPQHF.